A selection of T cell receptor beta chains follows, all from one sample in a study of blood T cell repertoires in COVID-19. Measured with immunoSEQ multiplex PCR; TCRdb has only the in-frame clones, and not every one. The sample shows 100,000 to 150,000 clones, over 75% of them seen only once. Sequencing input: peripheral blood. Receptors originate from a man of 80 years or more with active or convalescent COVID-19. CDR3s include the opening cysteine and the closing phenylalanine or tryptophan. The order of the fields is V gene, clone size, J gene, D gene, CDR3 protein, CDR3 DNA. D genes are given only for firm matches. The listing skips clone size in some rows; elsewhere it reads once, few, many or a size class.

V: TRBV10-2
size: few
J: TRBJ2-7
D: TRBD2
CDR3: CASSESGGPTYEQYF
DNA: TGCGCCAGCAGTGAAAGCGGGGGTCCCACCTACGAGCAGTACTTC

V: TRBV5-1
size: .
J: TRBJ1-5
D: .
CDR3: CASSLTGSSNQPQHF
DNA: TGCGCCAGCAGCTTGACAGGGTCTAGCAATCAGCCCCAGCATTTT

V: TRBV9
size: .
J: TRBJ1-6
D: TRBD1
CDR3: CASGQGISSYNSPLHF
DNA: TGTGCCAGCGGACAGGGGATTAGCTCCTATAATTCACCCCTCCACTTT

V: TRBV6-2/TRBV6-3
size: .
J: TRBJ1-2
D: .
CDR3: CASSHREGHYYGYTF
DNA: TGTGCCAGCAGCCACAGGGAGGGACACTACTATGGCTACACCTTC

V: TRBV13
size: few
J: TRBJ2-2
D: .
CDR3: CASSLQNTGELFF
DNA: TGTGCCAGCAGCTTACAGAACACCGGGGAGCTGTTTTTT

V: TRBV12-3/TRBV12-4
size: .
J: TRBJ2-7
D: TRBD1
CDR3: CASSWTGLGEQYF
DNA: TGTGCCAGCAGCTGGACAGGGTTGGGTGAGCAGTACTTC

V: TRBV19
size: .
J: TRBJ2-5
D: .
CDR3: CASSIDAGTRETQYF
DNA: TGTGCCAGTAGTATAGATGCCGGGACAAGGGAGACCCAGTACTTC

V: TRBV6-5
size: many
J: TRBJ1-3
D: .
CDR3: CASSINSGNTIYF
DNA: TGTGCCAGCAGTATCAACTCTGGAAACACCATATATTTT

V: TRBV7-3
size: .
J: TRBJ2-1
D: TRBD2
CDR3: CASSLTPRLADNEQFF
DNA: TGTGCCAGCAGCTTAACCCCGCGGCTAGCGGACAATGAGCAGTTCTTC

V: TRBV30
size: .
J: TRBJ1-1
D: .
CDR3: CAWSVRRDAFF
DNA: TGTGCCTGGAGTGTGAGAAGAGATGCTTTCTTT

V: TRBV7-2
size: .
J: TRBJ2-3
D: TRBD2
CDR3: CASSARTSGSLADTQYF
DNA: TGTGCCAGCAGCGCACGGACTAGCGGGAGCCTAGCAGATACGCAGTATTTT

V: TRBV7-9
size: .
J: TRBJ2-7
D: .
CDR3: CASSLGGGESLQYEQYF
DNA: TGTGCCAGCAGCTTAGGGGGCGGGGAGTCCCTCCAGTACGAGCAGTACTTC

V: TRBV3-1/TRBV3-2
size: .
J: TRBJ2-7
D: TRBD2
CDR3: CASSQEGGTRGYEQYF
DNA: TGTGCCAGCAGCCAAGAAGGAGGGACTAGAGGCTACGAGCAGTACTTC

V: TRBV5-4
size: .
J: TRBJ1-1
D: .
CDR3: CASKGGAATEAFF
DNA: TGTGCCAGCAAGGGGGGGGCGGCCACTGAAGCTTTCTTT

V: TRBV19
size: .
J: TRBJ2-3
D: .
CDR3: CASSIREVALSTQYF
DNA: TGTGCCAGTAGTATAAGGGAGGTTGCTTTGAGCACGCAGTACTTT

V: TRBV5-8
size: once
J: TRBJ1-5
D: TRBD1
CDR3: CASSRDRSQPQHF
DNA: TGTGCCAGCAGCCGGGACAGGTCGCAGCCCCAGCATTTT

V: TRBV2
size: .
J: TRBJ1-5
D: .
CDR3: CASSAGPQPNQPQHF
DNA: TGTGCCAGCAGTGCAGGTCCGCAACCCAATCAGCCCCAGCATTTT

V: TRBV6-5
size: .
J: TRBJ2-7
D: TRBD1
CDR3: CASSRQGIREQYF
DNA: TGTGCCAGCAGTCGACAGGGAATCCGGGAGCAGTACTTC

V: TRBV21-1
size: .
J: TRBJ2-1
D: .
CDR3: CASSKSPGTVEQFF
DNA: TGTGCCAGCAGCAAGTCCCCGGGGACAGTCGAGCAGTTCTTC

V: TRBV30
size: .
J: TRBJ2-3
D: .
CDR3: CAWSSIRDTSTDTQYF
DNA: TGTGCCTGGAGTTCCATCCGGGACACCAGCACAGATACGCAGTATTTT

V: TRBV5-4
size: .
J: TRBJ1-4
D: TRBD1
CDR3: CASSLDRGNNEKLFF
DNA: TGTGCCAGCAGCCTGGACAGGGGTAATAATGAAAAACTGTTTTTT

V: TRBV27
size: .
J: TRBJ1-5
D: TRBD1
CDR3: CASSLVTGSQPQHF
DNA: TGTGCCAGCAGTTTAGTGACAGGGAGTCAGCCCCAGCATTTT

V: TRBV13
size: few
J: TRBJ1-4
D: .
CDR3: CASSYSGYNEKLFF
DNA: TGTGCCAGCAGCTACTCAGGATATAATGAAAAACTGTTTTTT

V: TRBV12-3/TRBV12-4
size: .
J: TRBJ2-2
D: .
CDR3: CASTSNTGELFF
DNA: TGTGCCAGCACCTCTAACACCGGGGAGCTGTTTTTT